These 22 T cell receptor beta chains share one sample of origin, sequenced in a study of T cell clonality in common variable immunodeficiency. Overall study findings and caveats: Common variable immunodeficiency TCR beta sequences reportedly had fewer deletions and N-nucleotide insertions.

TCRdb's copy holds only in-frame clones and misses some; the assay was immunoSEQ multiplex PCR. The record shows just over 20,000 clones for this sample, with no singletons present. The antigens of these receptors remain unknown. Source material: peripheral blood mononuclear cells. The receptors originated from a human donor with common variable immunodeficiency.

This clone was observed many times. The read ends 3 residues before the CDR3 terminus; that terminus is restored from the germline J gene. The J gene is TRBJ2-5, the V gene TRBV12-3 or TRBV12-4, with D perhaps TRBD2 (6 bases). The V gene lost 4 bases and the J gene lost 2 bases, with 11 bases spanning the gap. The CDR3 has 14 amino acids. The DNA read from the CDR3 is TGTGCCAGCAGTTCCGTTGGGGGGCAAGAGACC. Amino acids: CASSSVGGQET. The full-length CDR3 reads as CASSSVGGQETQYF.

This clone was recorded many times. The CDR3 extends 3 residues past the end of the read, so its final part is completed from the germline J gene. The gene calls are TRBV7-9 and TRBJ2-7; D perhaps matches TRBD1 (5 bases). The CDR3 is made up of 13 amino acids. CDR1 is SEHNR and CDR2 is FQNEAQ in the germline V gene (reference sequence). Trimming took off 3 bases at V and 2 bases at J, with 8 bases between the two ends. CDR3 DNA (partial): TGTGCCAGCAGCTTTCGACAGACCTACGAG. As protein: CASSFRQTYE. The whole CDR3 protein reads CASSFRQTYEQYF.

This clone was detected many times. Read coverage stops 3 residues before the CDR3 terminus; the germline J gene supplies the remainder. V usage is TRBV7-2 and J usage is TRBJ1-4; 12 positions match TRBD1. CDR3 length: 15 residues. Germline CDR1 is SGHTA and CDR2 is FQGNSA. CDR3 sequence: CASSFAGTGGRELFF. Partial CDR3 DNA: TGTGCCAGCAGCTTTGCCGGGACAGGGGGCAGGGAA.

This clone was recorded at least ten times. The CDR3 end is not reached by the read, which stops 3 residues before it; the germline J gene fills it in. The chain carries TRBV20-1 and TRBJ2-3, with TRBD2 identical over 12 bases. This CDR3 comprises 17 residues. Trimming removed 1 base from V and 6 bases from J; junction bases left unmatched: 11. Looked up from germline, CDR1 is DFQATT and CDR2 is SNEGSKA (reference sequence). The CDR3 loop reads CSARGHPLAGGRDTQYF. The CDR3 bases that were read are TGCAGTGCTAGAGGCCACCCGCTAGCGGGGGGGCGCGATACG.

This clone has ten or more counts. The missing CDR3 end, 3 residues past where the read stops, is filled in from the germline J gene. The J gene is TRBJ1-6, the V gene TRBV7-6; D unclear. The germline V gene has CDR1 SGHVS and CDR2 FNYEAQ. The CDR3 contains 14 residues. V lost 0 bases and J lost 4, with 4 bases in between. The DNA read from the CDR3 is TGTGCCAGCAGCTTAGCACAGTATAATTCACCC. Protein sequence: CASSLAQYNSP. The whole CDR3 sequence reads CASSLAQYNSPLHF.

This clone was recorded at least ten times. The CDR3 end is not reached by the read, which stops 3 residues before it; the germline J gene fills it in. The rearrangement joins TRBV10-3 to TRBJ1-2; perhaps TRBD1 as D (6 bases). The CDR3 consists of 14 residues. Germline loops: CDR1 ENHRY, CDR2 SYGVKD. V was cut by 4 bases and J by 2 bases, with 11 bases left in between. The CDR3 reads CAISVGGANYGYTF. The part of the CDR3 DNA that was read is TGTGCCATCAGTGTAGGGGGGGCCAACTATGGC.

At least ten counts were recorded for this clone. The observed sequence ends 3 residues before the CDR3 terminus, with the missing tail filled in from the germline J gene. V and J are TRBV7-8 and TRBJ2-4; 8 nucleotides agree with TRBD2. After removal of 1 base from V and 1 base from J, the junction contained 6 bases not matched to a gene. The germline V gene encodes CDR1 SGHVS and CDR2 FQNEAQ. CDR3 length: 17 residues. CDR3 DNA (partial): TGTGCCAGCAGCTTAGTACCCGGGGGGGCGGCCAAAAACATT. It encodes CASSLVPGGAAKNI. The whole CDR3 sequence reads CASSLVPGGAAKNIQYF.

This clone was seen ten or more times. Coverage ceases 3 residues before the CDR3 finishes, and the germline J gene fills in the end. The J gene is TRBJ1-1, the V gene TRBV7-2, with D possibly TRBD1 on 5 matching bases. Trimming shortened V by 3 bases and J by 4 bases, and 12 bases separated the two germline ends. The CDR3 is made up of 14 amino acids. Germline CDR1 and CDR2: SGHTA and FQGNSA. The CDR3 sequence: CASSLGPVGTEAFF. CDR3 DNA (partial): TGTGCCAGCAGCTTGGGGCCGGTCGGCACTGAA.

The table lists this clone with many counts. From the germline J gene comes the end of the CDR3, since the read stops 3 residues before it. V and J are TRBV29-1 and TRBJ2-3; TRBD2 might be the D (5 bases). Germline assignment: CDR1 SQVTM and CDR2 ANQGSEA. Trimming removed 5 bases at V and 0 bases at J, with 21 bases between. CDR3 length: 17 residues. This chain's CDR3 is CSVWVAGLFSSTDTQYF. The sequenced part of the CDR3 DNA is TGCAGCGTTTGGGTAGCAGGACTTTTCTCTAGCACAGATACG.

The sample holds many counts of this clone. The missing CDR3 end, 3 residues past where the read stops, is filled in from the germline J gene. The J gene is TRBJ2-6, the V gene TRBV20-1; D call uncertain. The CDR3 spans 12 residues. The germline V and J ends were trimmed by 3 bases and 5 bases, with 5 bases remaining between them. Germline V gives CDR1 DFQATT, CDR2 SNEGSKA (reference sequence). The sequenced CDR3 bases are TGCAGTGCTAGGACTTGGGCCAACGTC. Protein sequence: CSARTWANV. The complete CDR3 reads CSARTWANVLTF.

In this sample, this clone turned up many times. The DNA read from the CDR3 is TGTGCCAGCAGCCCGACAGTCCTCCAAGAGACC. The encoded protein is CASSPTVLQET. The whole CDR3 protein reads CASSPTVLQETQYF. This chain links TRBV7-9 with TRBJ2-5; a weak D match, TRBD1 (5 bases). The DNA ends 3 residues before the CDR3 does, and the rest of the CDR3 is filled in from the germline J gene. The V gene lost 5 bases and the J gene lost 1 base, with 11 bases spanning the gap. CDR3 length equals 14 residues. Germline values: CDR1 SEHNR, CDR2 FQNEAQ (reference sequence).

There are many counts of this clone. With the read ending 3 residues before the CDR3 end, the germline J gene is used to fill in that end. The V and J genes are TRBV5-4 and TRBJ2-3; TRBD1 matches at 10 bases. The CDR3 covers 15 residues. Germline CDR1 SGHNT, CDR2 YYREEE (reference sequence). Trimming cost V 4 bases and J 4 bases; bases outside gene matches: 6. The CDR3 reads CASSAGQGSADTQYF. The covered CDR3 bases are TGTGCCAGCAGCGCGGGACAGGGGTCCGCAGATACG.

This clone was counted at least ten times. The read terminates 3 residues ahead of where the CDR3 ends, so the germline J gene completes it. The gene calls are TRBV29-1 and TRBJ2-3; 11 bases align to TRBD2. Germline values: CDR1 SQVTM, CDR2 ANQGSEA. J was trimmed by 5 bases and V by 3 bases; bases with no gene match: 10. The CDR3 totals 16 residues. CDR3 DNA (partial): TGCAGCGTTGATGCTAGCGGGGGGCCGTCTGAAGATACG. It specifies CSVDASGGPSEDT. The entire CDR3 sequence reads CSVDASGGPSEDTQYF.

A remark on this clone: A much larger clonotype is one base distant, so this may be a read error. The read is 3 residues too short to cover the CDR3 end, so that end is filled in from the germline J gene. V is TRBV2 and J is TRBJ1-5; TRBD1 is a possible D gene (5 bases). V was cut by 6 bases and J by 3 bases, with 15 bases left in between. The CDR3 spans 15 residues. CDR1 and CDR2 (germline): SNHLY, FYNNEI. The CDR3: CASSAQGGHNQPQHF. CDR3 DNA (partial): TGTGCCAGCAGCGCGCAGGGTGGACACAATCAGCCC.

There are many counts of this clone. The missing CDR3 end, 3 residues past where the read stops, is filled in from the germline J gene. The chain recombines TRBV5-1 with TRBJ1-2, with 12 positions matching TRBD1. Germline CDR1 and CDR2: SGHRS and YFSETQ. The CDR3 runs 15 residues. The CDR3 DNA, read in part, is TGCGCCAGCAGCTTCGACGGGACAGGGGGCGGCGGC. The encoded protein is CASSFDGTGGGG. The full-length CDR3 reads as CASSFDGTGGGGYTF.

In this sample, this clone turned up many times. The CDR3 bases that were read are TGTGCCAGCTCAGGGACTAGCGGGGGGGCATTTGGCTCCTACAATGAG. This encodes CASSGTSGGAFGSYNE. In full, the CDR3 is CASSGTSGGAFGSYNEQFF. V and J are TRBV18 and TRBJ2-1; 16 nucleotides align to TRBD2. From the germline J gene comes the end of the CDR3, since the read stops 3 residues before it. The V and J ends lost 5 bases and 0 bases, in that order; junction bases with no gene match: 7. Germline V CDR1 and CDR2: KGHSH, LQKENI. CDR3 size: 19 residues. The variable domain in full, with the rest retrieved from reference TRBV18 and TRBJ2-1, is NAGVMQNPRHLVRRRGQEARLRCSPMKGHSHVYWYRQLPEEGLKFMVYLQKENIIDESGMPKERFSAEFPKEGPSILRIQQVVRGDSAAYFCASSGTSGGAFGSYNEQFFGPGTRLTVL.

This clone occurred many times. A read error may account for a junction end that differs from germline. The CDR3 end falls 3 residues outside the read, so it is completed with the germline J gene. J is TRBJ1-5 and V is TRBV4-2; a possible D gene is TRBD1 (6 bases). The CDR3 extends over 15 amino acids. Per germline, CDR1 LGHNA and CDR2 YNFKEQ. The CDR3 bases that were read are TGCGCCAGCAGCCAAGAAGGGGGACGAGGTCAGCCC. It yields the protein CASSQEGGRGQP. The CDR3 reads in full as CASSQEGGRGQPQHF.

This clone occurred many times. The read ends 3 residues before the CDR3 terminus; that terminus is restored from the germline J gene. The chain employs TRBV18 and TRBJ2-7; the D gene is possibly TRBD1 (5 bases). Germline CDR1 reads KGHSH; CDR2 reads LQKENI. The CDR3 totals 14 residues. Trimming took 1 base from V and 0 from J, leaving 7 bases between them. The CDR3 is CASSPLQDSYEQYF. The CDR3 DNA, read in part, is TGTGCCAGCTCACCACTACAGGACTCCTACGAG. The full variable domain, rest sourced from reference TRBV18 and TRBJ2-7, is NAGVMQNPRHLVRRRGQEARLRCSPMKGHSHVYWYRQLPEEGLKFMVYLQKENIIDESGMPKERFSAEFPKEGPSILRIQQVVRGDSAAYFCASSPLQDSYEQYFGPGTRLTVT.

This clone showed up many times. The CDR3 goes on 3 residues after the read ends, and that part is filled in from the germline J gene. The chain couples TRBV6-2 or TRBV6-3 to TRBJ1-6; 7 positions agree with TRBD1. CDR3 length: 13 residues. J lost 10 bases, V lost 7 bases, and 7 bases had no gene match. Germline values: CDR1 MNHEY, CDR2 SVGEGT. The chain's CDR3 is CASNDRVGSPLHF. CDR3 DNA (partial): TGTGCCAGCAACGACAGGGTGGGATCACCC.

The sample holds many counts of this clone. Read coverage stops 3 residues before the CDR3 terminus; the germline J gene supplies the remainder. The chain uses TRBV29-1 and TRBJ2-3; 9 bases agree with TRBD1. Trimming at V came to 7 bases and at J to 2 bases, leaving 7 bases not matched to a gene. Germline V gene data show CDR1 as SQVTM and CDR2 as ANQGSEA. The CDR3 is 14 amino acids. The CDR3 region is CSAGDRVNTDTQYF. The sequenced part of the CDR3 DNA is TGCAGCGCCGGGGACAGGGTAAACACAGATACG.

This clone occurred many times. The CDR3 end falls 3 residues outside the read, so it is completed with the germline J gene. The chain is built from TRBV12-3 or TRBV12-4 and TRBJ2-2; TRBD1 matches 7 bases. The CDR3 has 15 residues. V shed 6 bases and J 4 bases; nucleotides not matched to a gene: 8. The CDR3 region is CASRLTGYGTGELFF. CDR3 DNA, as far as it was read: TGTGCCAGCAGGTTGACAGGGTACGGCACCGGGGAG.

This clone was counted at least ten times. Coverage ceases 3 residues before the CDR3 finishes, and the germline J gene fills in the end. The chain combines TRBV5-5 with TRBJ2-7; D may be TRBD1 (5 bases). Germline CDR1 and CDR2: SGHKS and YYEKEE (reference sequence). The CDR3 runs 12 residues. V gave up 0 bases and J gave up 5 bases, with 6 bases separating them. CDR3 amino acids: CASSLVGDEQYF. Incomplete CDR3 DNA: TGTGCCAGCAGCTTGGTAGGGGACGAG.